The 19 T cell receptor beta chains below all came from one sample that was sequenced in a study of CD8 T cells in Susac syndrome. About 0.5 to 1 ug RNA was reverse transcribed with random hexamers. TCRdb processed the immunoSEQ multiplex PCR reads anew with MiXCR; each CDR3 protein has one entry. The table has almost 450,000 distinct CDR3 sequences, approximately 89% seen once; the top ten hold about 0.12%. Sequenced material: CD8+ T cells from PBMCs. The source is a human donor with multiple sclerosis.

The J gene is TRBJ1-3, the V gene TRBV12-3 or TRBV12-4; D not resolved. V shed 7 bases and J shed 4 bases, with 5 bases lying between them. The CDR3 is made up of 11 amino acids. In DNA, the CDR3 is TGTGCCAGCACCGCCGGAAACACCATATATTTT. Translating it yields CASTAGNTIYF.

This clonotype showed up just a few times. The J gene is TRBJ2-5, the V gene TRBV7-2, with D possibly matching TRBD2 (6 bases). The CDR3 length is 18 residues. Germline-derived CDR1 and CDR2 are SGHTA and FQGNSA. The V end was cut by 1 base, the J end by 4 bases, with 22 bases between. This CDR3 is CASSLGLTGTPILETQYF. DNA of the CDR3: TGTGCCAGCAGCTTAGGGCTGACCGGGACTCCAATACTAGAGACCCAGTACTTC.

This rearrangement joins TRBV24-1 to TRBJ2-2; a weak D match, TRBD1 (6 bases). This CDR3 comprises 15 residues. Trimming pared 4 bases from V and 1 base from J, leaving 9 bases between. The germline CDR1 and CDR2 sequences are KGHDR and SFDVKD. This CDR3 is CATSDRGQNTGELFF. The CDR3 coding sequence is TGTGCCACCAGTGACCGGGGACAGAACACCGGGGAGCTGTTTTTT.

The chain employs TRBV7-9 and TRBJ1-5; D might be TRBD1 (6 bases). The germline gives CDR1 SEHNR, CDR2 FQNEAQ (reference sequence). The germline V and J ends were trimmed by 8 bases and 4 bases, with 15 bases remaining between them. The CDR3 is 14 amino acids. The CDR3 protein is CASAVEGGNQPQHF. In DNA, the CDR3 is TGTGCCAGCGCCGTAGAAGGGGGAAATCAGCCCCAGCATTTT.

J is TRBJ2-3 and V is TRBV27; TRBD1 aligns across 8 bases. Germline CDR1 is MNHEY and CDR2 is SMNVEV (reference sequence). V lost 2 bases, J lost 8 bases, and 15 bases stayed unmatched. The CDR3 sequence is 17 residues long. CDR3 amino acids: CASSLGKTGEGPGTQYF. The DNA of the CDR3 is TGTGCCAGCAGTTTAGGGAAGACAGGGGAAGGTCCAGGTACGCAGTATTTT.

The rearrangement joins TRBV30 to TRBJ1-1, with D maybe TRBD1 (6 bases). CDR1 is GTSNPN, CDR2 SVGIG, per germline (reference sequence). Deletions cut 0 bases from V and 5 bases from J, with 13 bases between. The CDR3 covers 14 residues. In DNA, the CDR3 is TGTGCCTGGAGTGTACAGGGCCAGGGGACTGAAGCTTTCTTT. Its protein product is CAWSVQGQGTEAFF.

The V gene is TRBV4-1, the J gene TRBJ1-6; 10 positions agree with TRBD1. V trimming: 3 bases; J trimming: 8 bases; junction bases outside the gene matches: 1. The CDR3 runs 14 residues. CDR1 is MGHRA, CDR2 YSYEKL, per germline. The CDR3 nucleotides read TGCGCCAGCAGCCAGACAGGGGGCGATTCACCCCTCCACTTT. Protein sequence: CASSQTGGDSPLHF.

J is TRBJ2-2 and V is TRBV28, with D uncertain. V was pared by 6 bases and J by 5 bases, with 13 bases between. This CDR3 comprises 14 residues. CDR1 is MDHEN, CDR2 SYDVKM, per germline. Written as DNA, the CDR3 is TGTGCCAGCAGGCCCCCTCTTGAAACCGGGGAGCTGTTTTTT. As protein: CASRPPLETGELFF.

This chain links TRBV4-1 with TRBJ2-7, with D hard to call. Germline-derived CDR1 and CDR2 are MGHRA and YSYEKL. CDR3 length equals 15 residues. V dropped 1 base and J dropped 3 bases, with 13 bases sitting between them. The CDR3 is CASSQGPRGSYEQYF. The DNA of the CDR3 is TGCGCCAGCAGCCAAGGCCCACGAGGAAGCTACGAGCAGTACTTC.

The CDR3 DNA follows: TGTGCCAGCAGTTTAGGACCGCTGGTCCTCGGGGACCCCTACGAGCAGTACTTC. This gives the protein CASSLGPLVLGDPYEQYF. This chain connects TRBV27 to TRBJ2-7; D could derive from TRBD1 or TRBD2 (5 bases each). Trimming left V 2 bases short and J 2 bases short, with 22 bases between. CDR3 length: 18 amino acids. Looked up from germline, CDR1 is MNHEY and CDR2 is SMNVEV (reference sequence).

The rearrangement links TRBV28 to TRBJ2-1; 10 bases agree with TRBD1. CDR1 and CDR2 (germline): MDHEN, SYDVKM. The CDR3 is 16 amino acids. The ends lost 4 bases at V and 5 bases at J; junction bases unmatched: 8. CDR3 nucleotides: TGTGCCAGCAGTTCCCCTTCCGGGACAGGGGACAATGAGCAGTTCTTC. Its translation: CASSSPSGTGDNEQFF.

The J gene is TRBJ2-7, the V gene TRBV14; 7 bases match TRBD1. The CDR3 is 14 residues long. With V trimmed by 3 bases and J by 3 bases, 5 bases remained unmatched. Looked up from germline, CDR1 is SGHDN and CDR2 is FVKESK. The CDR3 loop is CASSHWDRDYEQYF. CDR3 sequence (DNA): TGTGCCAGCAGCCATTGGGACAGAGACTACGAGCAGTACTTC.

The table lists this clonotype with a few counts. The CDR3 nucleotides are TGTGCCAGCAGTTTAACGGGACAGGGGAACACTGAAGCTTTCTTT. This gives the protein CASSLTGQGNTEAFF. The V and J genes are TRBV27 and TRBJ1-1; TRBD1 agrees at 9 bases. The CDR3 length is 15 residues. Germline V gives CDR1 MNHEY, CDR2 SMNVEV (reference sequence). V was clipped by 2 bases and J by 1 base; unmatched bases: 2.

The chain is built from TRBV18 and TRBJ2-2, with a tentative D call TRBD2 (5 bases). V lost 7 bases and J lost 6, with 9 bases in between. Germline CDR1 reads KGHSH; CDR2 reads LQKENI. There are 12 residues in the CDR3. CDR3 loop: CASFGIPGELFF. CDR3 nucleotides: TGTGCCAGCTTCGGGATCCCCGGGGAGCTGTTTTTT.

The chain carries TRBV11-2 and TRBJ2-3; no definite D call. From germline, CDR1 is SGHAT and CDR2 FQNNGV. Trimming left V 5 bases short and J 4 bases short, with 7 bases between. CDR3 length equals 12 residues. The CDR3 spells CASSRFPDTQYF. Here the CDR3 DNA reads TGTGCCAGCAGCCGGTTCCCAGATACGCAGTATTTT.

This clonotype was seen a single time. The CDR3 DNA reads TGTGCCAGCACTCACAGGGCTTACGCGTCCGGGGAGCTGTTTTTT. Translating it yields CASTHRAYASGELFF. The chain carries TRBV27 and TRBJ2-2; D possibly corresponds to TRBD1 (6 bases). The V gene's germline CDR1 is MNHEY and CDR2 SMNVEV (reference sequence). The CDR3 covers 15 residues. Deletions cut 7 bases from V and 6 bases from J, with 18 bases between.

The chain is built from TRBV30 and TRBJ1-1; TRBD1 matches 11 bases. The CDR3 is made up of 13 amino acids. The trim removed 5 bases at V and 4 bases at J, leaving 3 bases unmatched. Germline V gene data show CDR1 as GTSNPN and CDR2 as SVGIG (reference sequence). The CDR3 nucleotides are TGTGCCTGGGGGACAGGGGGACGCACTGAAGCTTTCTTT. Translating it yields CAWGTGGRTEAFF.

This sequence joins TRBV29-1 and TRBJ1-1; D uncertain. V was clipped by 1 base and J by 4 bases, with 10 bases between them. The length of the CDR3 is 13 residues. Germline assignment: CDR1 SQVTM and CDR2 ANQGSEA. The CDR3 DNA sequence: TGCAGCGTTGAAGGCGGACGGTTCACTGAAGCTTTCTTT. Its translation: CSVEGGRFTEAFF. The full variable domain, its missing parts supplied by reference TRBV29-1 and TRBJ1-1, is SAVISQKPSRDICQRGTSLTIQCQVDSQVTMMFWYRQQPGQSLTLIATANQGSEATYESGFVIDKFPISRPNLTFSTLTVSNMSPEDSSIYLCSVEGGRFTEAFFGQGTRLTVV.

V and J are TRBV5-1 and TRBJ2-2; 10 bases map to TRBD1. The CDR3 has 14 residues. Germline V CDR1 and CDR2: SGHRS, YFSETQ. After removal of 4 bases from V and 6 bases from J, the junction contained 3 bases not matched to a gene. The CDR3 coding sequence is TGCGCCAGCAGCGAGGACAGGGGGGCCGGGGAGCTGTTTTTT. This encodes CASSEDRGAGELFF.